Each of the 19 T cell receptor beta chains below was sequenced from the same sample in a study of long-term antiretroviral therapy in people with HIV. They ran version v3.0 of the immunoSEQ assay at survey level. Sequencing used immunoSEQ multiplex PCR; TCRdb keeps in-frame clones, though not all of them. The table has just over 35,000 clones, 75% to 90% seen once. Material: unsorted PBMCs, obtained 2.2 years after starting antiretroviral therapy. The receptor set was obtained from a man aged 18 to 29 with HIV.

The chain has TRBV4-3 and TRBJ2-2; 10 positions match TRBD2. Germline CDR1 LGHNA, CDR2 YSLEER. V lost 1 base to trimming and J lost 7 bases; unmatched junction nucleotides: 6. The CDR3 covers 16 residues. The DNA of the CDR3 is TGCGCCAGCAGCCAAGCACTAGCGGGATGGGACGGGGAGCTGTTTTTT. It codes for CASSQALAGWDGELFF.

The chain carries TRBV18 and TRBJ1-1, with a weak D call TRBD1 (5 bases). The germline V and J ends were trimmed by 5 bases and 1 base, with 8 bases remaining between them. From germline, CDR1 is KGHSH and CDR2 LQKENI. This CDR3 has 13 residues. In nucleotides, the CDR3 is TGTGCCAGCTCAGCCGACAGGAACACTGAAGCTTTCTTT. It translates to CASSADRNTEAFF.

The gene calls are TRBV6-1 and TRBJ2-2, with TRBD1 identical over 9 bases. The CDR3 is made up of 14 amino acids. The J segment lost 3 bases and the V segment lost 10 bases, leaving 6 bases of the junction unmatched. Germline CDR1 MNHNS, CDR2 SASEGT. The CDR3 region has the DNA TGTGCCATCCACAGGGGGCAGGACACCGGGGAGCTGTTTTTT. Translated, it gives CAIHRGQDTGELFF.

The chain combines TRBV2 with TRBJ2-7; D is unclear. There are 12 residues in the CDR3. The V end was cut by 5 bases, the J end by 2 bases, with 7 bases between. Germline lookup yields CDR1 SNHLY and CDR2 FYNNEI. CDR3 in amino acids: CASSTRTYEQYF. For the CDR3, the DNA is TGTGCCAGCAGTACCAGAACCTACGAGCAGTACTTC.

By its share, this clone is medium-sized (0.01 to 0.1%). The chain recombines TRBV15 with TRBJ2-5; D gene ambiguous. From germline, CDR1 is LNHNV and CDR2 YYDKDF (reference sequence). This CDR3 comprises 13 residues. Between the trimmed V and J ends, which lost 3 bases and 4 bases, there was a span of 9 bases. The CDR3 spells CATSRYAGETQYF. In nucleotides, the CDR3 is TGTGCCACCAGCAGGTATGCCGGAGAGACCCAGTACTTC.

The chain links TRBV11-1 to TRBJ2-3, with TRBD1 identical over 7 bases. Germline trimming cut 1 base from V and 0 bases from J; bases unmatched to any gene: 4. This CDR3 spans 16 amino acids. Germline V gene lookup returns CDR1 SGHAT and CDR2 FQDESV (reference sequence). CDR3 sequence reads: CASSLVGGASTDTQYF. CDR3 nucleotides: TGTGCCAGCAGCTTAGTAGGGGGCGCAAGCACAGATACGCAGTATTTT.

The V gene is TRBV30, the J gene TRBJ2-7; D is unresolved. There are 12 residues in the CDR3. Germline V gene lookup returns CDR1 GTSNPN and CDR2 SVGIG (reference sequence). V was cut by 7 bases and J by 2 bases, with 12 bases left in between. The CDR3 nucleotides read TGTGCCTTTGACATTGGAGCCTACGAGCAGTACTTC. This sequence encodes CAFDIGAYEQYF.

The chain recombines TRBV27 with TRBJ1-2, with 7 nucleotides matching TRBD1. Trimming removed 0 bases from V and 6 bases from J; junction bases left unmatched: 1. Germline lookup yields CDR1 MNHEY and CDR2 SMNVEV (reference sequence). This CDR3 has 13 amino acids. The CDR3 loop reads CASSLSGGNGYTF. The CDR3 DNA sequence: TGTGCCAGCAGTTTATCAGGGGGCAATGGCTACACCTTC.

The rearrangement links TRBV5-6 to TRBJ2-5; D may be TRBD1 (6 bases). The CDR3 runs 13 residues. Trimming removed 6 bases at V and 12 bases at J, with 21 bases between. Germline CDR1 and CDR2: SGHDT and YYEEEE. In DNA, the CDR3 is TGTGCCAGCAACCAGAATGACGGGACACCAAAGTACTTC. Translation: CASNQNDGTPKYF.

The chain combines TRBV6-6 with TRBJ1-3, with D possibly being TRBD1 (5 bases). Per germline, CDR1 MNHNY and CDR2 SVGAGI (reference sequence). Trimming stripped 7 bases from V and 2 bases from J, with 9 bases between. This CDR3 spans 13 amino acids. The CDR3 loop reads CASTWGAGNTIYF. CDR3 DNA: TGTGCCAGCACCTGGGGGGCTGGAAACACCATATATTTT.

The chain combines TRBV4-1 with TRBJ2-7; D is possibly TRBD1 or TRBD2 (5 bases each). Trimming took off 0 bases at V and 3 bases at J, with 15 bases between the two ends. CDR1 and CDR2 from the germline V gene are MGHRA and YSYEKL. CDR3 length equals 16 residues. For the CDR3, the DNA is TGCGCCAGCAGCCAAGAACCGGGACCAGAAGGCTACGAGCAGTACTTC. Translation: CASSQEPGPEGYEQYF.

The rearrangement links TRBV5-8 to TRBJ1-4; D not resolved. There are 15 residues in the CDR3. In germline, CDR1 is SGHTS, CDR2 YDEGEE. Trimming took off 0 bases at V and 0 bases at J, with 6 bases between the two ends. The CDR3: CASSLGTATNEKLFF. The CDR3 DNA is TGTGCCAGCAGCTTGGGCACCGCAACTAATGAAAAACTGTTTTTT.

This chain links TRBV6-1 with TRBJ2-4; no reliable D call. The length of the CDR3 is 15 residues. Trimming cost V 3 bases and J 2 bases, with 11 bases left between them. Germline assignment: CDR1 MNHNS and CDR2 SASEGT. CDR3 region: CASSEGVVTKNIQYF. The CDR3 DNA is TGTGCCAGCAGTGAGGGTGTGGTGACCAAAAACATTCAGTACTTC.

The chain uses TRBV28 and TRBJ2-5; D unclear. CDR1 and CDR2 from the germline V gene are MDHEN and SYDVKM. The CDR3 runs to 14 residues. The V gene lost 5 bases and the J gene lost 1 base, with 11 bases spanning the gap. The CDR3 protein is CASSRAAVQETQYF. CDR3 nucleotide sequence: TGTGCCAGCAGTAGGGCGGCAGTCCAAGAGACCCAGTACTTC.

This clone was recorded only once. The rearrangement joins TRBV28 to TRBJ2-1, with a tentative D call TRBD2 (6 bases). This CDR3 is 16 amino acids long. V lost 7 bases to trimming and J lost 0 bases, with 16 bases between them. CDR1 MDHEN and CDR2 SYDVKM come from the germline V gene. CDR3 in DNA: TGTGCCAGCATCACTGGCGGGAAGAGCTCCTACAATGAGCAGTTCTTC. Amino acid sequence: CASITGGKSSYNEQFF.

This clone has a handful of counts. V is TRBV2 and J is TRBJ1-1; D gene ambiguous. Germline assignment: CDR1 SNHLY and CDR2 FYNNEI. The CDR3 spans 13 residues. Trimming took off 2 bases at V and 0 bases at J, with 4 bases between the two ends. CDR3 sequence reads: CASSEPMNTEAFF. For the CDR3, the DNA is TGTGCCAGCAGTGAACCTATGAACACTGAAGCTTTCTTT.

The rearrangement uses TRBV28 and TRBJ1-1, with 9 bases lining up with TRBD1. Losses at the gene ends were 7 bases for V and 10 bases for J; bases not matched to a gene: 7. The CDR3 sequence is 12 residues long. Germline lookup yields CDR1 MDHEN and CDR2 SYDVKM. The CDR3 DNA reads TGTGCCAGCACCGAAACGGACAGGGGAGCTTTCTTT. Its protein is CASTETDRGAFF.

The chain uses TRBV27 and TRBJ2-1; possibly TRBD2 for D (6 bases). CDR1 and CDR2 from the germline V gene are MNHEY and SMNVEV (reference sequence). V lost 5 bases to trimming and J lost 6 bases, with 17 bases between them. This CDR3 comprises 15 residues. Here the CDR3 reads CASSLGTAPPNEQFF. The CDR3 DNA reads TGTGCCAGCAGTCTTGGGACTGCCCCTCCCAATGAGCAGTTCTTC.

The chain carries TRBV28 and TRBJ2-5, with 7 nucleotides matching TRBD2. CDR3 length equals 15 residues. The germline CDR1 and CDR2 sequences are MDHEN and SYDVKM. V was pared by 3 bases and J by 0 bases, with 4 bases of the junction left unmatched. In DNA, the CDR3 is TGTGCCAGCAGTTTGGCAGCGGGGTACCAAGAGACCCAGTACTTC. It specifies CASSLAAGYQETQYF.